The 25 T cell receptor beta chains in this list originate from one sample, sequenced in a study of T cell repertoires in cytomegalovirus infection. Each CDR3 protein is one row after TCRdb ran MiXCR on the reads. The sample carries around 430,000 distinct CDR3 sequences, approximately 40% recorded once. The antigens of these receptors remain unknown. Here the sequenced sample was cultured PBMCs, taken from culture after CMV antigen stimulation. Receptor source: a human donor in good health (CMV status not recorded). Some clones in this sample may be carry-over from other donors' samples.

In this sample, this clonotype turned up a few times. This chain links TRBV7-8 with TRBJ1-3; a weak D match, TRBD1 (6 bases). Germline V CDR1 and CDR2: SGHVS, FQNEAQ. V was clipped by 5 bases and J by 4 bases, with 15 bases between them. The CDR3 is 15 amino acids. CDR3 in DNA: TGTGCCAGCAGCAGGCAGGGGTCATTCGGAAACACCATATATTTT. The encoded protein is CASSRQGSFGNTIYF.

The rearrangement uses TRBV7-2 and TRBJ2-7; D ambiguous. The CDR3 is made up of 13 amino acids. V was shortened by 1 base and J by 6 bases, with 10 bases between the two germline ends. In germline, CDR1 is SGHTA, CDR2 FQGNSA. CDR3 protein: CASSLDRASEQYF. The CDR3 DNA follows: TGTGCCAGCAGCTTAGATAGGGCCTCCGAGCAGTACTTC.

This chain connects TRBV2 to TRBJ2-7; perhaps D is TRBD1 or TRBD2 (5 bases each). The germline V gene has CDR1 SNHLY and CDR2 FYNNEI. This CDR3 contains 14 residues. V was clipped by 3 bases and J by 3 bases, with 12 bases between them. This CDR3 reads CASSDRDPNYEQYF. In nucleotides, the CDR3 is TGTGCCAGCAGTGATCGGGACCCAAACTACGAGCAGTACTTC.

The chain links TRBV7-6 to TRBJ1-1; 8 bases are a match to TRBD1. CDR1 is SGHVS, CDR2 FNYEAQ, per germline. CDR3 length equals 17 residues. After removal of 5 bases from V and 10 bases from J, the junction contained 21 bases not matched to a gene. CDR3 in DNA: TGTGCCAGCAGCAACTTTAAAGACAGGGGCGGGAGTTCGAGAGCTTTCTTT. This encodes CASSNFKDRGGSSRAFF.

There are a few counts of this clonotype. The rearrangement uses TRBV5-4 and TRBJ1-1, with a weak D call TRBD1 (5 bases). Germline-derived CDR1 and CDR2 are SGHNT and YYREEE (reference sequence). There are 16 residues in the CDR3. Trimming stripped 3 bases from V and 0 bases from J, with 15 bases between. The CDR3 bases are TGTGCCAGCAGCTGGGGACTTCTTGGGCTGAACACTGAAGCTTTCTTT. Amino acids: CASSWGLLGLNTEAFF.

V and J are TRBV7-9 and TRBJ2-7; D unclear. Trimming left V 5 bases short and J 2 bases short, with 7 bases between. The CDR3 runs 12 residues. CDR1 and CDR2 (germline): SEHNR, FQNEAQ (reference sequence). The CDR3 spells CASSGFAYEQYF. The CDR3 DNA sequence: TGTGCCAGCAGCGGCTTCGCCTACGAGCAGTACTTC. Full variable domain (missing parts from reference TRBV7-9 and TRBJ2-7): DTGVSQNPRHKITKRGQNVTFRCDPISEHNRLYWYRQTLGQGPEFLTYFQNEAQLEKSRLLSDRFSAERPKGSFSTLEIQRTEQGDSAMYLCASSGFAYEQYFGPGTRLTVT.

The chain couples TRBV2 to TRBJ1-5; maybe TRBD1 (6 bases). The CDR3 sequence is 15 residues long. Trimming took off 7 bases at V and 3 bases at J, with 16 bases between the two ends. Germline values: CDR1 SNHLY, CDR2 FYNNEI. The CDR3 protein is CASTGGRGYNQPQHF. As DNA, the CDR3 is TGTGCCAGCACCGGAGGCAGGGGATACAATCAGCCCCAGCATTTT.

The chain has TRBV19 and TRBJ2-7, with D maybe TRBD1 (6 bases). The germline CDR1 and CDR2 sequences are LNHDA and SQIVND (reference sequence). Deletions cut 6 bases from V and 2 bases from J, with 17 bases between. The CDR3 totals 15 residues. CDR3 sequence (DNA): TGTGCCAGTAGCAATGTGGCGAGGGGGACCTACGAGCAGTACTTC. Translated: CASSNVARGTYEQYF.

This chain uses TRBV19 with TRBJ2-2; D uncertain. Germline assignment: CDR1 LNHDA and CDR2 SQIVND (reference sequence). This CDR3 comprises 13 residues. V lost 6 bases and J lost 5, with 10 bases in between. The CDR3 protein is CASRVILTGELFF. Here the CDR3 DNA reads TGTGCCAGTAGGGTTATTTTGACCGGGGAGCTGTTTTTT.

As DNA, the CDR3 is TGTGCCAGCAGCTCCCAAGCGGGGACTGAAGCTTTCTTT. Translation: CASSSQAGTEAFF. The rearrangement uses TRBV7-2 and TRBJ1-1; D ambiguous. From germline, CDR1 is SGHTA and CDR2 FQGNSA. The CDR3 runs to 13 residues. V lost 4 bases and J 5 bases, leaving 11 bases between the germline ends. The whole variable domain, remainder taken from reference TRBV7-2 and TRBJ1-1, is GAGVSQSPSNKVTEKGKDVELRCDPISGHTALYWYRQSLGQGLEFLIYFQGNSAPDKSGLPSDRFSAERTGGSVSTLTIQRTQQEDSAVYLCASSSQAGTEAFFGQGTRLTVV.

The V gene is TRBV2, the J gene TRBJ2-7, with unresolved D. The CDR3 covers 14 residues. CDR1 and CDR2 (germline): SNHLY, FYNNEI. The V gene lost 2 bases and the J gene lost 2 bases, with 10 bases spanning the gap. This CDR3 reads CASSESVRPYEQYF. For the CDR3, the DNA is TGTGCCAGCAGTGAAAGCGTCCGGCCCTACGAGCAGTACTTC.

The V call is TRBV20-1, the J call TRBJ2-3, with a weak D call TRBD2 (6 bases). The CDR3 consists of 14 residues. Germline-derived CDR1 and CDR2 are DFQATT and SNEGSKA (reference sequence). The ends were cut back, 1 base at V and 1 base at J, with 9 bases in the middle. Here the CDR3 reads CSARAERGTDTQYF. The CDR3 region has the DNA TGCAGTGCTAGAGCCGAGCGGGGCACAGATACGCAGTATTTT.

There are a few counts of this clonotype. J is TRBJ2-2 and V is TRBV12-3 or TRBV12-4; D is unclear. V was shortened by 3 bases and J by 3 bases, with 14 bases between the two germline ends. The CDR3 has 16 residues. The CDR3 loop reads CASSFWSTRDTGELFF. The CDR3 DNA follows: TGTGCCAGCAGTTTCTGGTCCACCCGAGACACCGGGGAGCTGTTTTTT.

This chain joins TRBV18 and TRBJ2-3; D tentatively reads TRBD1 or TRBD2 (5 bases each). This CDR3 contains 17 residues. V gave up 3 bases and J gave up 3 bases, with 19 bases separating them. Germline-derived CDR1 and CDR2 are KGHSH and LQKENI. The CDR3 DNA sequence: TGTGCCAGCTCACCCCTCCTTCGGGGACCCCCAACAGATACGCAGTATTTT. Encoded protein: CASSPLLRGPPTDTQYF.

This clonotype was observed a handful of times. CDR3 sequence reads: CASSHPRGADGKNIQYF. DNA of the CDR3: TGCGCCAGCAGCCACCCAAGGGGGGCCGATGGCAAAAACATTCAGTACTTC. The chain is built from TRBV4-1 and TRBJ2-4; either TRBD1 or TRBD2 may supply D (6 bases each). V was clipped by 3 bases and J by 3 bases, with 18 bases between them. Germline CDR1 and CDR2: MGHRA and YSYEKL. CDR3 length: 17 amino acids.

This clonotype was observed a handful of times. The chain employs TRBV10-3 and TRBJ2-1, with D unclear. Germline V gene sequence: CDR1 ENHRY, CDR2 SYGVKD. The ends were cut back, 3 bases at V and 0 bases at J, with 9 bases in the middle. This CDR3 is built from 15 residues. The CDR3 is CAISDGRFSYNEQFF. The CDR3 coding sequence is TGTGCCATCAGTGACGGGCGATTCTCCTACAATGAGCAGTTCTTC.

The CDR3 DNA follows: TGTGCCAGCAGCTTAACCTCCGCGAGGGCTCAGCCCCAGCATTTT. Residues: CASSLTSARAQPQHF. This chain links TRBV11-2 with TRBJ1-5; D is undetermined. Germline V lookup: CDR1 SGHAT, CDR2 FQNNGV. V was trimmed by 2 bases and J by 6 bases, leaving 14 bases between them. The CDR3 has 15 amino acids.

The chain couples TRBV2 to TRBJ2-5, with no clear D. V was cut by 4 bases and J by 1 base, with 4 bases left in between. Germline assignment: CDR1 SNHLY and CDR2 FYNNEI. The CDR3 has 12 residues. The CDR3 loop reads CASSGVQETQYF. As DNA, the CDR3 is TGTGCCAGCAGTGGAGTCCAAGAGACCCAGTACTTC. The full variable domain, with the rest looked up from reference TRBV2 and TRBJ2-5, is EPEVTQTPSHQVTQMGQEVILRCVPISNHLYFYWYRQILGQKVEFLVSFYNNEISEKSEIFDDQFSVERPDGSNFTLKIRSTKLEDSAMYFCASSGVQETQYFGPGTRLLVL.

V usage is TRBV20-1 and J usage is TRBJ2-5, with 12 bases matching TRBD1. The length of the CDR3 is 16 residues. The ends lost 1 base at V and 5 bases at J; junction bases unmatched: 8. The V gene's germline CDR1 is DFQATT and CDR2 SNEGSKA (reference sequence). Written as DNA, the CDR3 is TGCAGTGCTAGAGCCCCGGGACAGGGGGCTGGGGAGACCCAGTACTTC. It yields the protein CSARAPGQGAGETQYF.

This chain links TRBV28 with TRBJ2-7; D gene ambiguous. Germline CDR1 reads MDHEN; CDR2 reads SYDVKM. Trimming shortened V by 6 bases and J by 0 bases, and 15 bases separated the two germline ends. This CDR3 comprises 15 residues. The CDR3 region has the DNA TGTGCCAGCAGCTCTTCCCGGGTAGGCTCCTACGAGCAGTACTTC. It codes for CASSSSRVGSYEQYF.

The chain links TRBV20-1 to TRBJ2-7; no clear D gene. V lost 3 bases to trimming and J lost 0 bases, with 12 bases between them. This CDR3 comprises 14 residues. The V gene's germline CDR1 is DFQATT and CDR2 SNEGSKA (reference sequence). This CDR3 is CSARAIEVSYEQYF. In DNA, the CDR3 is TGCAGTGCTAGGGCTATTGAAGTCTCCTACGAGCAGTACTTC.

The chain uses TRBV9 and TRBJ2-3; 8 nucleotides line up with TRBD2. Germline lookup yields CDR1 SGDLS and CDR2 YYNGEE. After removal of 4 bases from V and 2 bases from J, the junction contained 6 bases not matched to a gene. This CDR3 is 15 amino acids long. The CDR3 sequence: CASSLGSGVTDTQYF. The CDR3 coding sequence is TGTGCCAGCAGCCTCGGTAGCGGGGTCACAGATACGCAGTATTTT.

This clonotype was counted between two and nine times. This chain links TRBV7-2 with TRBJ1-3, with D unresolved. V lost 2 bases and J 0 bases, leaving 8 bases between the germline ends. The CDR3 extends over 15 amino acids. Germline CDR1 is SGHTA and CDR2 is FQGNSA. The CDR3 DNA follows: TGTGCCAGCAGCTTATTTACGTACTCTGGAAACACCATATATTTT. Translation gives CASSLFTYSGNTIYF.

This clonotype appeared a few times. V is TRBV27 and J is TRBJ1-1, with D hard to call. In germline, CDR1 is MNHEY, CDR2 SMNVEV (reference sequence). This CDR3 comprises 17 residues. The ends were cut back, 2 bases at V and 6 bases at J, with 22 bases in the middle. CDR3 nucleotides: TGTGCCAGCAGTTTAGAAGGGCCCCCTATTATCGTCTCTGAAGCTTTCTTT. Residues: CASSLEGPPIIVSEAFF.

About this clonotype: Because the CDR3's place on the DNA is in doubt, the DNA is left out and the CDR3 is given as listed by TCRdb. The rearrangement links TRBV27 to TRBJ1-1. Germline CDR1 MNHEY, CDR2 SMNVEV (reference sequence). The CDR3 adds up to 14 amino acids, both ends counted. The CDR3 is CASSSSTVNTEAFF.